These T cell receptor beta chains were read from a single sample in a study of blood T cell repertoires in COVID-19. Only in-frame clones appear in the TCRdb table, and some are missing; sequencing was by immunoSEQ multiplex PCR. The sample has about 200,000 clones, around nine tenths seen once; the top ten hold 15% to 20%. What was sequenced was peripheral blood. The receptors come from a man between 50 and 59 years old with COVID-19, enrolled during active disease. CDR3s include the opening cysteine and the closing phenylalanine or tryptophan. The D gene is left open where the match is weak. Expanded clones are given a class, and other clones once, few, many or no size at all.

>NA|TRBJ2-2|TRBV7-9|TRBD2
TGTGCCAGCAGCTCTCTTGGGCTAGCGGGCAACACCGGGGAGCTGTTTTTT
CASSSLGLAGNTGELFF
>few|TRBJ2-7|TRBV2|NA
TGTGCCAGCAAGGTCTCCGCGGGACGCTTGACCTACGAGCAGTACTTC
CASKVSAGRLTYEQYF
>NA|TRBJ1-1|TRBV15|NA
TGTGCCACCAGCAGAGGCGTAGTGAGCACTGAAGCTTTCTTT
CATSRGVVSTEAFF
>NA|TRBJ2-2|TRBV13|TRBD2
TGTGCCAGCACCTCCCGGACTAGCGGGGGGAACACCGGGGAGCTGTTTTTT
CASTSRTSGGNTGELFF
>NA|TRBJ1-1|TRBV9|NA
TGTGCCAGCAGCTTTCAGGGTAAGGACACTGAAGCTTTCTTT
CASSFQGKDTEAFF
>NA|TRBJ2-3|TRBV24-1|NA
TGTGCCACCGGCGACAGATACACAGATACGCAGTATTTT
CATGDRYTDTQYF
>NA|TRBJ2-7|TRBV28|NA
TGTGCCAGCAGTGAGCCCTACGAGCAGTACTTC
CASSEPYEQYF
>few|TRBJ2-3|TRBV9|TRBD1
TGTGCCAGCAGCGTAGGGAGGACAGGGAGCACAGATACGCAGTATTTT
CASSVGRTGSTDTQYF
>NA|TRBJ1-6|TRBV27|NA
TGTGCCAGCAGTTTATCAGGACAGAATTCACCCCTCCACTTT
CASSLSGQNSPLHF
>NA|TRBJ1-5|TRBV30|TRBD1
TGTGCCTGGAGTAGAGACAGGGGGACATATTATAGCAATCAGCCCCAGCATTTT
CAWSRDRGTYYSNQPQHF
>NA|TRBJ1-5|TRBV6-2/TRBV6-3|NA
TGTGCCAGCACCCCCCCCGGACAAGACTTTAGCAATCAGCCCCAGCATTTT
CASTPPGQDFSNQPQHF
>NA|TRBJ2-1|TRBV2|TRBD2
TGTGCCAGCAGGGATTCTAGCGGATACAATGAGCAGTTCTTC
CASRDSSGYNEQFF
>NA|TRBJ2-6|TRBV24-1|NA
TGTGCCACCATCGGCGAAGACATACCAAACGGGGCCAACGTCCTGACTTTC
CATIGEDIPNGANVLTF
>NA|TRBJ2-7|TRBV27|TRBD1
TGTGCCAGCAGTCCCCGGGACAGGGTCCGTATGGCCTACGAGCAGTACTTC
CASSPRDRVRMAYEQYF
>NA|TRBJ2-7|TRBV5-1|TRBD1
TGCGCCAGCAGCTCCGGGACAGGAACCTACGAGCAGTACTTC
CASSSGTGTYEQYF
>NA|TRBJ1-5|TRBV11-2|NA
TGTGCCAGCAGCTTAGAGCCAGGGGATCAGCCCCAGCATTTT
CASSLEPGDQPQHF
>many|TRBJ2-2|TRBV2|TRBD1
TGTGCCAGCAGGCGTCGGGACAGGGGTGGCACCGGGGAGCTGTTTTTT
CASRRRDRGGTGELFF
>NA|TRBJ2-3|TRBV5-1|TRBD2
TGCGCCAGCAGCTTCCGACCGGGACTAGCGGGACCAGATACGCAGTATTTT
CASSFRPGLAGPDTQYF